The 13 T cell receptor beta chains reported below all come from one sample, sequenced in a study of blood T cell repertoires in COVID-19. TCRdb's table, derived via immunoSEQ multiplex PCR, lists solely in-frame clones and lacks some. The sample has some 110,000 clones; roughly 89% are singletons. The sample comprised peripheral blood. Receptor source: a middle-aged man with acute or convalescent COVID-19.

CDR3 nucleotide sequence: TGTGCCTGGAGTGAGGAGACTAGCGGAGGGTTGGAGCAGTACTTC. Protein product: CAWSEETSGGLEQYF. This chain links TRBV30 with TRBJ2-7, with TRBD2 matching over 9 bases. The V and J ends lost 1 base and 7 bases, in that order; junction bases with no gene match: 11. Germline-derived CDR1 and CDR2 are GTSNPN and SVGIG (reference sequence). The CDR3 consists of 15 residues.

V usage is TRBV6-5 and J usage is TRBJ2-3, with TRBD2 matching over 13 bases. Germline V gene lookup returns CDR1 MNHEY and CDR2 SVGAGI. The V and J ends lost 4 bases and 5 bases, in that order; junction bases with no gene match: 3. The length of the CDR3 is 15 residues. DNA of the CDR3: TGTGCCAGCAGTTGGACTAGCGGGAGTGTAGATACGCAGTATTTT. Residues: CASSWTSGSVDTQYF.

CDR3 region: CAARGNYGYTF. CDR3 nucleotide sequence: TGTGCCGCCAGGGGGAACTATGGCTACACCTTC. The chain couples TRBV6-5 to TRBJ1-2, with TRBD1 matching over 7 bases. CDR3 length equals 11 residues. After removal of 11 bases from V and 2 bases from J, the junction contained 2 bases not matched to a gene. From germline, CDR1 is MNHEY and CDR2 SVGAGI.

V and J are TRBV19 and TRBJ2-2, with D unresolved. The CDR3 is 13 residues long. The germline V gene has CDR1 LNHDA and CDR2 SQIVND (reference sequence). V dropped 5 bases and J dropped 4 bases, with 8 bases sitting between them. CDR3 in amino acids: CASSARVTGELFF. The CDR3 DNA is TGTGCCAGTAGTGCTCGGGTCACCGGGGAGCTGTTTTTT.

This chain links TRBV11-1 with TRBJ1-4, with 10 bases identical to TRBD1. V lost 5 bases, J lost 12 bases, and 12 bases stayed unmatched. Germline loops: CDR1 SGHAT, CDR2 FQDESV (reference sequence). This CDR3 is 15 amino acids long. The DNA for the CDR3 is TGTGCCAGCAGCCCGACGACAGGGGGCTACACCCAACTGTTTTTT. Translation: CASSPTTGGYTQLFF.

The rearrangement uses TRBV10-2 and TRBJ2-3; D may be TRBD1 (6 bases). CDR3 length equals 13 residues. V lost 8 bases and J lost 4, with 13 bases in between. Looked up from germline, CDR1 is WSHSY and CDR2 is SAAADI. The CDR3 here is CASVGHSSDTQYF. CDR3 DNA sequence: TGCGCCAGCGTGGGACACAGTTCAGATACGCAGTATTTT.

This clone occurred a few times. The chain is built from TRBV2 and TRBJ1-3, with a tentative D call TRBD1 (5 bases). The germline gives CDR1 SNHLY, CDR2 FYNNEI. Deletions cut 4 bases from V and 4 bases from J, with 14 bases between. The CDR3 consists of 15 residues. This CDR3 reads CASSVGQGRGNTIYF. CDR3 DNA sequence: TGTGCCAGCAGTGTCGGTCAGGGAAGGGGAAACACCATATATTTT.

The chain is built from TRBV5-4 and TRBJ2-1; 10 bases are a match to TRBD2. The CDR3 length is 14 residues. V lost 6 bases, J lost 6 bases, and 6 bases stayed unmatched. In germline, CDR1 is SGHNT, CDR2 YYREEE (reference sequence). This CDR3 is CASNRAGGPNEQFF. The CDR3 bases are TGTGCCAGCAACCGAGCGGGAGGGCCCAATGAGCAGTTCTTC.

The chain is built from TRBV18 and TRBJ1-3; D is possibly TRBD1 (5 bases). CDR1 and CDR2 from the germline V gene are KGHSH and LQKENI. Trimming took 5 bases from V and 4 from J, leaving 12 bases between them. CDR3 length equals 14 residues. The CDR3 region is CASSSTGLGNTIYF. Here the CDR3 DNA reads TGTGCCAGCTCATCTACGGGACTAGGAAACACCATATATTTT.

The chain carries TRBV5-4 and TRBJ2-1, with TRBD2 matching 11 bases. The germline V gene has CDR1 SGHNT and CDR2 YYREEE (reference sequence). The V and J ends lost 0 bases and 8 bases, in that order; junction bases with no gene match: 4. This CDR3 is 15 amino acids long. The CDR3 loop is CASSLGLAGTDEQFF. The CDR3 DNA reads TGTGCCAGCAGCTTGGGACTAGCGGGGACGGATGAGCAGTTCTTC.

The sample holds one count of this clone. This chain joins TRBV5-4 and TRBJ2-2; 9 bases line up with TRBD1. The germline V gene has CDR1 SGHNT and CDR2 YYREEE (reference sequence). The CDR3 runs to 16 residues. With 4 bases clipped from V and 4 bases from J, the junction kept 8 bases outside the gene matches. DNA for the CDR3: TGTGCCAGCAGCCGCCGGGACAGGGATATCACCGGGGAGCTGTTTTTT. This sequence encodes CASSRRDRDITGELFF.

This clone was observed a single time. This chain connects TRBV10-3 to TRBJ1-1, with no clear D. Germline CDR1 reads ENHRY; CDR2 reads SYGVKD. The V and J ends lost 0 bases and 5 bases respectively, with 10 bases between them. This CDR3 is built from 14 residues. The CDR3 DNA reads as TGTGCCATCAGTGAGTCCCACAGAAAGACTGAAGCTTTCTTT. It translates to CAISESHRKTEAFF.

The chain carries TRBV5-5 and TRBJ1-5, with 9 bases identical to TRBD1. The CDR3 has 15 residues. V shed 4 bases and J 1 base; nucleotides not matched to a gene: 3. Germline CDR1 is SGHKS and CDR2 is YYEKEE (reference sequence). The CDR3 coding sequence is TGTGCCAGCAGCACCGGGACAGGGAGCAATCAGCCCCAGCATTTT. Translated: CASSTGTGSNQPQHF.